Listed here are 6 T cell receptor beta chains from one sample, sequenced in a study of lymphopenia after photon versus proton radiotherapy. Sequencing used immunoSEQ multiplex PCR; TCRdb keeps in-frame clones, though not all of them. The data hold 20,000 to 25,000 clones, with around 90% observed a single time. Sample: peripheral blood, taken from a patient treated with proton-based radiotherapy. The receptors were sampled from a woman in her 70s with pancreatic cancer. Some clones in this sample may be carry-over from other donors' samples.

This clone was counted once. The chain carries TRBV4-1 and TRBJ2-5; 12 positions agree with TRBD2. V dropped 4 bases and J dropped 7; count of bases not matched to a gene: 7. The CDR3 totals 15 residues. The germline CDR1 and CDR2 sequences are MGHRA and YSYEKL. CDR3 bases: TGCGCCAGCAGCCCTCAGACTAGCGGGAGCTTGACCCAGTACTTC. Its translation is CASSPQTSGSLTQYF.

The chain joins TRBV9 to TRBJ2-4; 13 bases are a match to TRBD2. Trimming took 0 bases from V and 2 from J; bases not matched to a gene: 5. The CDR3 extends over 18 amino acids. Germline loops: CDR1 SGDLS, CDR2 YYNGEE. Here the CDR3 DNA reads TGTGCCAGCAGCGTAGGACTAGCGGGAGGCGGGTCCAAAAACATTCAGTACTTC. Protein product: CASSVGLAGGGSKNIQYF.

This chain uses TRBV7-8 with TRBJ2-5; possibly TRBD1 for D (5 bases). V gave up 5 bases and J gave up 4 bases, with 20 bases separating them. CDR3 size: 16 residues. Looked up from germline, CDR1 is SGHVS and CDR2 is FQNEAQ. CDR3 in amino acids: CASSPNAGQSGETQYF. The DNA of the CDR3 is TGTGCCAGCAGCCCCAACGCAGGGCAATCGGGAGAGACCCAGTACTTC. Filled out from reference TRBV7-8 and TRBJ2-5, the complete variable domain reads GAGVSQSPRYKVAKRGQDVALRCDPISGHVSLFWYQQALGQGPEFLTYFQNEAQLDKSGLPSDRFFAERPEGSVSTLKIQRTQQEDSAVYLCASSPNAGQSGETQYFGPGTRLLVL.

The chain has TRBV18 and TRBJ1-6; TRBD1 agrees at 10 bases. The J segment lost 8 bases and the V segment lost 4 bases, leaving 5 bases of the junction unmatched. Germline V gene sequence: CDR1 KGHSH, CDR2 LQKENI. This CDR3 has 15 residues. The CDR3 loop reads CASSLGTGVYSPLHF. CDR3 DNA: TGTGCCAGCTCACTTGGGACAGGGGTCTATTCACCCCTCCACTTT.

V is TRBV6-5 and J is TRBJ1-5, with 8 bases identical to TRBD1. Germline loops: CDR1 MNHEY, CDR2 SVGAGI. Losses at the gene ends were 5 bases for V and 16 bases for J; bases not matched to a gene: 13. The CDR3 contains 13 residues. The CDR3 DNA reads as TGTGCCAGCAGTGAAAGTTACGACAGGGGTTTACATTTT. It yields the protein CASSESYDRGLHF.

The rearrangement joins TRBV27 to TRBJ2-5; 9 bases align to TRBD1. The last part of the DNA fits TRBJ2-7 better; the J call may be wrong. CDR1 MNHEY and CDR2 SMNVEV come from the germline V gene (reference sequence). The CDR3 has 15 amino acids. CDR3 amino acids: CASSLSGTGTYEQYF. CDR3 DNA: TGTGCCAGCAGTTTATCCGGGACAGGGACCTACGAGCAGTACTTC.